A single sample is the source of the 14 T cell receptor beta chains below, sequenced in a study of control samples from healthy donors and cancer patients. Some clones are missing from TCRdb's copy, which holds only in-frame ones; the method was immunoSEQ multiplex PCR. The sample consists of over 100,000 clones, about 90% of them appearing once. Sequenced material: blood. These TCRs come from a woman in her late teens or twenties in good health.

This chain joins TRBV10-3 and TRBJ1-6; 8 bases match TRBD1. Germline V gene data show CDR1 as ENHRY and CDR2 as SYGVKD. This CDR3 spans 15 amino acids. V lost 6 bases, J lost 6 bases, and 7 bases stayed unmatched. The DNA of the CDR3 is TGTGCCATCAGCCAGGACAGGGTGTTTAATTCACCCCTCCACTTT. Its translation is CAISQDRVFNSPLHF.

The chain links TRBV4-1 to TRBJ1-1; 12 nucleotides align to TRBD1. V was clipped by 10 bases and J by 1 base; unmatched bases: 4. The CDR3 spans 14 residues. In germline, CDR1 is MGHRA, CDR2 YSYEKL. The CDR3 here is CATGTGGWNTEAFF. The CDR3 coding sequence is TGCGCCACGGGGACAGGGGGCTGGAACACTGAAGCTTTCTTT.

This clone was detected only once. This chain uses TRBV15 with TRBJ2-7, with D perhaps matching TRBD1 (5 bases). This CDR3 has 15 amino acids. Trimming took 0 bases from V and 1 from J, leaving 10 bases between them. Germline V gene data show CDR1 as LNHNV and CDR2 as YYDKDF (reference sequence). CDR3 nucleotide sequence: TGTGCCACCAGCAGAGACAGGGCGATATCCTACGAGCAGTACTTC. Translating it yields CATSRDRAISYEQYF.

This chain links TRBV11-2 with TRBJ1-1, with D uncertain. Germline CDR1 and CDR2: SGHAT and FQNNGV. The V end was cut by 0 bases, the J end by 11 bases, with 13 bases between. The CDR3 is made up of 13 amino acids. Here the CDR3 DNA reads TGTGCCAGCAGCTTAGAGTCTAGGGAGTGGGCTTTCTTT. Translation gives CASSLESREWAFF.

The V call is TRBV5-4, the J call TRBJ2-7, with 7 positions matching TRBD2. Germline V gene lookup returns CDR1 SGHNT and CDR2 YYREEE (reference sequence). Trimming removed 5 bases from V and 2 bases from J; junction bases left unmatched: 7. This CDR3 spans 14 amino acids. The CDR3 nucleotides are TGTGCCAGCAGGGGGACTAAGTTTCCCTACGAGCAGTACTTC. Encoded protein: CASRGTKFPYEQYF.

This clone was counted once. J is TRBJ2-1 and V is TRBV3-1 (or the pseudogene TRBV3-2); D not certain. Germline values: CDR1 LGHDT, CDR2 YNNKEL (reference sequence). Trimming took off 5 bases at V and 3 bases at J, with 8 bases between the two ends. The CDR3 consists of 13 residues. CDR3 amino acids: CASSLQFYNEQFF. The CDR3 DNA is TGTGCCAGCAGCTTACAATTCTACAATGAGCAGTTCTTC.

The V gene is TRBV3-1 (or the pseudogene TRBV3-2), the J gene TRBJ1-1, with unresolved D. Trimming shortened V by 0 bases and J by 6 bases, and 14 bases separated the two germline ends. The CDR3 consists of 15 residues. The germline V gene has CDR1 LGHDT and CDR2 YNNKEL (reference sequence). The CDR3 here is CASSQDGIGSSEAFF. The DNA for the CDR3 is TGTGCCAGCAGCCAAGATGGGATCGGAAGCTCTGAAGCTTTCTTT.

V is TRBV11-3 and J is TRBJ1-4, with TRBD1 as a possible D gene (5 bases). The CDR3 has 16 amino acids. Trimming pared 0 bases from V and 3 bases from J, leaving 11 bases between. CDR1 and CDR2 from the germline V gene are SGHNT and YENEEA. CDR3 coding DNA: TGTGCCAGCAGCTTAGAGGGGCCCCATGCTAATGAAAAACTGTTTTTT. Its translation is CASSLEGPHANEKLFF. Filled out from reference TRBV11-3 and TRBJ1-4, the complete variable domain reads EAGVVQSPRYKIIEKKQPVAFWCNPISGHNTLYWYLQNLGQGPELLIRYENEEAVDDSQLPKDRFSAERLKGVDSTLKIQPAELGDSAVYLCASSLEGPHANEKLFFGSGTQLSVL.

This clone appeared once. The chain carries TRBV4-1 and TRBJ1-1; D unclear. This CDR3 region has 12 residues. The V gene's germline CDR1 is MGHRA and CDR2 YSYEKL. V gave up 1 base and J gave up 5 bases, with 5 bases separating them. In nucleotides, the CDR3 is TGCGCCAGCAGCCAAGCGGTTACTGAAGCTTTCTTT. Translated: CASSQAVTEAFF.

The chain uses TRBV2 and TRBJ2-3; TRBD1 might be the D (5 bases). Germline V lookup: CDR1 SNHLY, CDR2 FYNNEI. The V gene lost 5 bases and the J gene lost 1 base, with 10 bases spanning the gap. This CDR3 has 14 amino acids. The CDR3 loop is CASSTETGTDTQYF. DNA of the CDR3: TGTGCCAGCAGTACCGAGACAGGCACAGATACGCAGTATTTT.

This chain joins TRBV11-3 and TRBJ2-3; possibly TRBD2 for D (5 bases). This CDR3 comprises 16 residues. Germline assignment: CDR1 SGHNT and CDR2 YENEEA. The ends were cut back, 1 base at V and 5 bases at J, with 16 bases in the middle. The CDR3 region has the DNA TGTGCCAGCAGCTTAGGAATACGAAAACTAGAAGATACGCAGTATTTT. Its protein is CASSLGIRKLEDTQYF.

The V gene is TRBV3-1 (or the pseudogene TRBV3-2), the J gene TRBJ2-5; 14 bases are a match to TRBD2. CDR1 and CDR2 (germline): LGHDT, YNNKEL (reference sequence). The CDR3 runs 17 residues. After removal of 4 bases from V and 5 bases from J, the junction contained 9 bases not matched to a gene. The CDR3: CASSRTTSGGAGETQYF. The CDR3, as DNA: TGTGCCAGCAGCCGAACGACTAGCGGGGGGGCTGGGGAGACCCAGTACTTC.

The rearrangement uses TRBV10-3 and TRBJ2-1; 13 nucleotides line up with TRBD2. Per the germline V gene, CDR1 is ENHRY and CDR2 is SYGVKD. J was trimmed by 7 bases and V by 6 bases; bases with no gene match: 12. CDR3 length: 17 amino acids. CDR3 coding DNA: TGTGCCATCAGCCGAACCGGACTAGCGGGAGATGGGAATGAGCAGTTCTTC. Protein: CAISRTGLAGDGNEQFF.

The chain uses TRBV7-9 and TRBJ1-1, with D unresolved. Germline CDR1 and CDR2: SEHNR and FQNEAQ (reference sequence). Trimming removed 6 bases from V and 6 bases from J, with 14 bases in between. This CDR3 comprises 13 residues. The CDR3 loop is CASRHDGTPEAFF. In DNA form, the CDR3 reads TGTGCCAGCAGGCATGATGGAACGCCTGAAGCTTTCTTT.